This passage covers 8 T cell receptor beta chains from one sample sequenced in a study of T cells after yellow fever vaccination. From the 5' RACE reads, TCRdb called clonotypes with MiXCR, one entry per CDR3 protein. The repertoire includes some 320,000 distinct CDR3 sequences, approximately 4% of them detected once, and approximately 19% sits in the top ten. The sequencing used PBMCs, collected 15 days after the yellow fever booster vaccination. The receptors were sampled from a man younger than 35 who received the YFV17D yellow fever vaccine.

This clonotype was picked up many times. This rearrangement joins TRBV29-1 to TRBJ2-1; D could derive from TRBD1 or TRBD2 (6 bases each). CDR1 and CDR2 from the germline V gene are SQVTM and ANQGSEA. V shed 7 bases and J shed 9 bases, with 16 bases lying between them. The CDR3 totals 12 residues. CDR3 sequence reads: CSGGAWDGEQFF. CDR3 nucleotides: TGCAGCGGGGGGGCCTGGGACGGTGAGCAGTTCTTC.

This clonotype was seen ten or more times. The CDR3 region is CASSQGASGGAPQETQYF. As DNA, the CDR3 is TGCGCCAGCAGCCAAGGGGCTAGCGGGGGGGCCCCCCAAGAGACCCAGTACTTC. The chain combines TRBV4-3 with TRBJ2-5, with 12 bases aligning to TRBD2. In germline, CDR1 is LGHNA, CDR2 YSLEER. With V trimmed by 1 base and J by 1 base, 7 bases remained unmatched. The CDR3 spans 18 residues.

In DNA, the CDR3 is TGTGCCACCAGCTTCCCGACCGCGGGGAACACTGAAGCTTTCTTT. It translates to CATSFPTAGNTEAFF. The gene calls are TRBV15 and TRBJ1-1; no firm D call. The CDR3 extends over 15 amino acids. V lost 5 bases and J lost 1, with 14 bases in between. Germline CDR1 and CDR2: LNHNV and YYDKDF (reference sequence).

This clonotype was observed many times. This chain connects TRBV4-3 to TRBJ1-6, with D maybe TRBD1 (6 bases). The CDR3 consists of 16 residues. The V end lost 3 bases, the J end lost 6 bases, and 15 bases lay between the germline ends. Per germline, CDR1 LGHNA and CDR2 YSLEER. The CDR3 DNA reads TGCGCCAGCAGCCAGCACCGTAACAGGGTTAATTCACCCCTCCACTTT. It encodes CASSQHRNRVNSPLHF.

This clonotype was recorded at least ten times. The V call is TRBV5-1, the J call TRBJ1-5; maybe TRBD1 (6 bases). CDR1 is SGHRS, CDR2 YFSETQ, per germline. CDR3 length: 17 residues. V was trimmed by 0 bases and J by 5 bases, leaving 18 bases between them. The CDR3 nucleotides read TGCGCCAGCAGCTTGGGTGCGGGGGCTGGCCGAGATCAGCCCCAGCATTTT. This translates into CASSLGAGAGRDQPQHF.

The genes are TRBV3-1 and TRBJ1-4; D uncertain. This CDR3 region has 15 residues. Trimming stripped 1 base from V and 2 bases from J, with 8 bases between. Germline values: CDR1 LGHDT, CDR2 YNNKEL (reference sequence). CDR3 in amino acids: CASSQGLGTNEKLFF. As DNA, the CDR3 is TGTGCCAGCAGCCAAGGGTTAGGGACTAATGAAAAACTGTTTTTT.

The rearrangement joins TRBV15 to TRBJ2-5; no firm D call. V was clipped by 5 bases and J by 0 bases, with 10 bases between them. CDR3 length equals 14 residues. Germline CDR1 is LNHNV and CDR2 is YYDKDF (reference sequence). CDR3 sequence reads: CATSLNWNQETQYF. The CDR3 region has the DNA TGTGCCACCAGCCTTAACTGGAACCAAGAGACCCAGTACTTC.

This clonotype was detected ten times or more. The chain has TRBV15 and TRBJ2-7; D could derive from TRBD1 or TRBD2 (5 bases each). Trimming removed 0 bases from V and 2 bases from J, with 8 bases in between. The CDR3 spans 14 residues. The germline CDR1 and CDR2 sequences are LNHNV and YYDKDF (reference sequence). The DNA of the CDR3 is TGTGCCACCAGCAGAGATCGGGGACCCTACGAGCAGTACGTC. Its protein product is CATSRDRGPYEQYV.